This entry lists 15 T cell receptor beta chains sequenced from one sample in a study of blood T cell repertoires in COVID-19. The data were produced by immunoSEQ multiplex PCR, yet TCRdb's version contains in-frame clones alone and is incomplete. The data hold around 270,000 clones, with around 89% observed a single time. Sequencing was done on a sample of peripheral blood. Every receptor here comes from a man in his forties with acute or convalescent COVID-19.

The chain links TRBV18 to TRBJ2-3; D may be TRBD2 (5 bases). The CDR3 has 13 amino acids. Germline assignment: CDR1 KGHSH and CDR2 LQKENI. Trimming took off 6 bases at V and 2 bases at J, with 9 bases between the two ends. CDR3 sequence reads: CASSWGDTDTQYF. Written as DNA, the CDR3 is TGTGCCAGCTCTTGGGGAGACACAGATACGCAGTATTTT.

The V call is TRBV30, the J call TRBJ2-7; the D gene is possibly TRBD2 (7 bases). CDR1 and CDR2 (germline): GTSNPN, SVGIG (reference sequence). V was pared by 0 bases and J by 1 base, with 13 bases between. The CDR3 loop spans 15 amino acids. This CDR3 reads CAWSVGGGLSYEQYF. The CDR3 nucleotides are TGTGCCTGGAGTGTTGGCGGGGGCCTTTCCTACGAGCAGTACTTC.

The sample holds one count of this clone. This rearrangement joins TRBV2 to TRBJ1-3, with D possibly being TRBD1 (6 bases). Germline V gene sequence: CDR1 SNHLY, CDR2 FYNNEI. Trimming cost V 9 bases and J 0 bases, with 12 bases left between them. The CDR3 loop spans 14 amino acids. As DNA, the CDR3 is TGTGCCAGAGAGAGGACAGTCTCTGGAAACACCATATATTTT. Translated: CARERTVSGNTIYF.

This chain uses TRBV5-1 with TRBJ2-4, with D possibly matching TRBD1 (6 bases). Trimming removed 0 bases at V and 5 bases at J, with 9 bases between. The CDR3 spans 14 residues. Germline CDR1 reads SGHRS; CDR2 reads YFSETQ. The CDR3 DNA sequence: TGCGCCAGCAGCTTGGAACAGGGAGAAAACATTCAGTACTTC. This gives the protein CASSLEQGENIQYF.

The genes are TRBV7-9 and TRBJ2-1; 11 nucleotides match TRBD2. Looked up from germline, CDR1 is SEHNR and CDR2 is FQNEAQ (reference sequence). With V trimmed by 10 bases and J by 6 bases, 11 bases remained unmatched. This CDR3 contains 15 residues. The CDR3 spells CATSKLAGATNEQFF. In DNA, the CDR3 is TGTGCCACTTCGAAACTAGCGGGGGCCACCAATGAGCAGTTCTTC.

The chain recombines TRBV18 with TRBJ1-2; 7 nucleotides line up with TRBD1. V gave up 4 bases and J gave up 2 bases; unmatched junction bases: 7. Germline-derived CDR1 and CDR2 are KGHSH and LQKENI. The CDR3 totals 15 residues. Written as DNA, the CDR3 is TGTGCCAGCTCACTGGAGCAGGGGGAGAACTATGGCTACACCTTC. It encodes CASSLEQGENYGYTF.

The chain's CDR3 is CAWSVRGKGDQPQHF. As DNA, the CDR3 is TGTGCCTGGAGTGTAAGGGGCAAGGGGGATCAGCCCCAGCATTTT. The chain is built from TRBV30 and TRBJ1-5, with D possibly matching TRBD1 (6 bases). Trimming left V 0 bases short and J 5 bases short, with 14 bases between. Germline assignment: CDR1 GTSNPN and CDR2 SVGIG (reference sequence). The CDR3 has 15 amino acids.

The V gene is TRBV30, the J gene TRBJ1-1; a possible D gene is TRBD1 (5 bases). The V gene lost 2 bases and the J gene lost 5 bases, with 12 bases spanning the gap. CDR3 length: 13 amino acids. Germline assignment: CDR1 GTSNPN and CDR2 SVGIG (reference sequence). CDR3 bases: TGTGCCTGGAGTCCCAGTCAGGGTACTGAAGCTTTCTTT. Translation: CAWSPSQGTEAFF. Filled out from reference TRBV30 and TRBJ1-1, the complete variable domain reads SQTIHQWPATLVQPVGSPLSLECTVEGTSNPNLYWYRQAAGRGLQLLFYSVGIGQISSEVPQNLSASRPQDRQFILSSKKLLLSDSGFYLCAWSPSQGTEAFFGQGTRLTVV.

The chain links TRBV15 to TRBJ2-2; 9 bases agree with TRBD1. The CDR3 is 15 residues long. Germline lookup yields CDR1 LNHNV and CDR2 YYDKDF (reference sequence). Germline trimming cut 5 bases from V and 1 base from J; bases unmatched to any gene: 2. The CDR3 region has the DNA TGTGCCACCAGCGCGACAGGGGGGAACACCGGGGAGCTGTTTTTT. The encoded protein is CATSATGGNTGELFF.

This chain connects TRBV10-3 to TRBJ2-1; TRBD1 matches 9 bases. J lost 8 bases, V lost 2 bases, and 7 bases had no gene match. The CDR3 runs to 15 residues. Germline CDR1 reads ENHRY; CDR2 reads SYGVKD. As DNA, the CDR3 is TGTGCCATCAGTGAGCCGGGACAGGGAACCGATGAGCAGTTCTTC. Translation: CAISEPGQGTDEQFF.

This chain uses TRBV7-9 with TRBJ2-4; 8 nucleotides line up with TRBD1. The CDR3 totals 13 residues. After removal of 5 bases from V and 7 bases from J, the junction contained 4 bases not matched to a gene. Germline V gives CDR1 SEHNR, CDR2 FQNEAQ (reference sequence). The DNA of the CDR3 is TGTGCCAGCAGCAGGACAGGGCAGAACATTCAGTACTTC. Amino acid sequence: CASSRTGQNIQYF. The whole variable domain, remainder taken from reference TRBV7-9 and TRBJ2-4, is DTGVSQNPRHKITKRGQNVTFRCDPISEHNRLYWYRQTLGQGPEFLTYFQNEAQLEKSRLLSDRFSAERPKGSFSTLEIQRTEQGDSAMYLCASSRTGQNIQYFGAGTRLSVL.

V and J are TRBV4-1 and TRBJ2-2; tentative D call: TRBD1 (8 bases). The CDR3 has 16 amino acids. The germline V and J ends were trimmed by 1 base and 5 bases, with 14 bases remaining between them. CDR1 is MGHRA and CDR2 is YSYEKL in the germline V gene. The DNA of the CDR3 is TGCGCCAGCAGCCAAGTTGGACAGGGAGGGACCGGGGAGCTGTTTTTT. Translation gives CASSQVGQGGTGELFF.

The genes are TRBV10-3 and TRBJ1-3; 8 positions agree with TRBD1. The germline V gene encodes CDR1 ENHRY and CDR2 SYGVKD. After removal of 11 bases from V and 4 bases from J, the junction contained 10 bases not matched to a gene. This CDR3 has 14 residues. The CDR3 coding sequence is TGTGCCGCATCAGGGGGACAGGTCGGAAACACCATATATTTT. As protein: CAASGGQVGNTIYF.

This CDR3 reads CASSLGRGQYANEKLFF. For the CDR3, the DNA is TGTGCCAGCAGCTTGGGCAGGGGGCAATATGCTAATGAAAAACTGTTTTTT. The chain joins TRBV5-5 to TRBJ1-4; 8 positions agree with TRBD1. The trim removed 0 bases at V and 3 bases at J, leaving 7 bases unmatched. This CDR3 region has 17 residues. Germline CDR1 reads SGHKS; CDR2 reads YYEKEE (reference sequence).

In this sample, this clone turned up once. This chain's CDR3 is CASTPGGGFPGNTIYF. The CDR3 nucleotides are TGTGCCAGCACCCCGGGGGGGGGTTTCCCTGGAAACACCATATATTTT. The V call is TRBV7-9, the J call TRBJ1-3, with D maybe TRBD1 (5 bases). Deletions cut 7 bases from V and 2 bases from J, with 18 bases between. The CDR3 consists of 16 residues. Germline CDR1 reads SEHNR; CDR2 reads FQNEAQ (reference sequence).